Listed below are T cell receptor beta chains from one sample, sequenced in a study of human thymus T cells. Data came from immunoSEQ multiplex PCR; TCRdb stores just in-frame clones and leaves some out. The repertoire holds about 60,000 clones, with around 94% as singletons. Sequenced sample: blood. Receptors were obtained from a boy in the first two years of life with a congenital heart defect but otherwise immunologically healthy. Each CDR3 is given with its conserved first and last residue. The order of the fields is V gene, D gene, J gene, clone size, CDR3 DNA, CDR3 protein. The D gene is left open where the match is weak. Expanded clones are given a class, and other clones once, few, many or no size at all.

TRBV2	.	TRBJ2-7	.	TGTGCCAGCAACCGAGGGCCGGGCGAGCAGTACTTC	CASNRGPGEQYF
TRBV19	.	TRBJ1-5	.	TGTGCCAGTAGTATAGTACAAGGTCAGCCCCAGCATTTT	CASSIVQGQPQHF
TRBV28	TRBD1	TRBJ1-2	.	TGTGCCAGCTCCCGGACAGGGATGTATGACTATGGCTACACCTTC	CASSRTGMYDYGYTF
TRBV6-6	.	TRBJ1-5	.	TGTGCCAGCAGTTTCACTCGGGAGGATCAGCCCCAGCATTTT	CASSFTREDQPQHF
TRBV7-9	.	TRBJ2-7	.	TGTGCCAGCAGCTTGGGTTTAGGCACCCTCTACGAGCAGTACTTC	CASSLGLGTLYEQYF
TRBV27	.	TRBJ1-1	.	TGTGCCAGCACCCCGTGGCGGAGTTCTAATAACACTGAAGCTTTCTTT	CASTPWRSSNNTEAFF
TRBV5-1	TRBD2	TRBJ2-7	.	TGCGCCAGCAGCTTCACTAGCGGGACCTACGAGCAGTACTTC	CASSFTSGTYEQYF
TRBV19	.	TRBJ1-2	.	TGTGCCAGTAGTCTCAACAGGGATTACTATGGCTACACCTTC	CASSLNRDYYGYTF
TRBV11-2	.	TRBJ2-4	few	TGTGCCAGCAGCTTAGCGCTGGGGGTGGCCAAAAACATTCAGTACTTC	CASSLALGVAKNIQYF
TRBV5-1	.	TRBJ1-1	.	TGCGCCAGCAGCTTGGCAGGGAACACTGAAGCTTTCTTT	CASSLAGNTEAFF
TRBV7-9	.	TRBJ2-2	.	TGTGCCAGCAGCTTAAACACCGGGGAGCTGTTTTTT	CASSLNTGELFF
TRBV4-2	TRBD2	TRBJ2-1	.	TGTGCCAGCAGCCAAGAGGTAGCGGGAGGCTACAATGAGCAGTTCTTC	CASSQEVAGGYNEQFF
TRBV10-3	.	TRBJ2-3	.	TGTGCCATCAGCGGGGACGGGACTAGCACAGATACGCAGTATTTT	CAISGDGTSTDTQYF
TRBV15	.	TRBJ2-1	.	TGTGCCACCAGCAGAGGAGGCGGGGGCCTCTACAATGAGCAGTTCTTC	CATSRGGGGLYNEQFF
TRBV27	TRBD2	TRBJ2-1	.	TGTGCCAGCAGCTCCTGGACTAGCGGATCCTACAATGAGCAGTTCTTC	CASSSWTSGSYNEQFF
TRBV6-5	.	TRBJ1-5	.	TGTGCCAGCAGTGTACGCAGGGGAGGCAATCAGCCCCAGCATTTT	CASSVRRGGNQPQHF
TRBV11-2	.	TRBJ2-7	.	TGTGCCAGCAGCTTAGCGTTTGGTGCCGAGCAGTACTTC	CASSLAFGAEQYF
TRBV4-1	TRBD2	TRBJ2-7	.	TGCGCCAGCAGCCGATTGACTAGCGGTCTCTCCTACGAGCAGTACTTC	CASSRLTSGLSYEQYF
TRBV4-2	TRBD2	TRBJ2-7	.	TGTGCCAGCAGCCCGGGGGGTTCCTATCCCTTCTCCTACGAGCAGTACTTC	CASSPGGSYPFSYEQYF
TRBV11-2	TRBD1	TRBJ2-2	.	TGTGCCAGCAGCCCGGTAGGGGGCGGCGGGGAGCTGTTTTTT	CASSPVGGGGELFF
TRBV6-6	.	TRBJ2-5	.	TGTGCCAGCAGTTACGGCCAGGGGCAAGAGACCCAGTACTTC	CASSYGQGQETQYF
TRBV5-1	TRBD1	TRBJ2-1	.	TGCGCCAGCAGCTTTACAGGGGGAATGAGCAATGAGCAGTTCTTC	CASSFTGGMSNEQFF
TRBV5-1	.	TRBJ2-7	once	TGCGCCAGCAGCCTAAATTGGGGGGACGAGCAGTACTTC	CASSLNWGDEQYF
TRBV2	TRBD2	TRBJ2-7	.	TGTGCCAGCAGTGAAGCGGCGGGAGCGGACTACGAGCAGTACTTC	CASSEAAGADYEQYF
TRBV5-1	.	TRBJ2-6	.	TGCGCCAGCAGCTCCGTGCCCTCTGGGGCCAACGTCCTGACTTTC	CASSSVPSGANVLTF
TRBV6-5	.	TRBJ2-4	.	TGTGCCAGCAGCGAGGGCCCTGGGAACATTCAGTACTTC	CASSEGPGNIQYF
TRBV19	TRBD1	TRBJ1-3	.	TGTGCCAGTAGCTCGACAGGGGGCTCTGGAAACACCATATATTTT	CASSSTGGSGNTIYF
TRBV4-3	TRBD2	TRBJ2-2	.	TGCGCCAGCAGCCAAGTATTCCGGGGGGGCCGCGCCGGGGAGCTGTTTTTT	CASSQVFRGGRAGELFF
TRBV5-1	TRBD2	TRBJ2-5	.	TGCGCCAGCAGCCCGACTAGCCTACAAGAGACCCAGTACTTC	CASSPTSLQETQYF
TRBV6-1	TRBD1	TRBJ1-5	.	TGTGCCAGCCGAGGGGGCGGGAATCAGCCCCAGCATTTT	CASRGGGNQPQHF
TRBV19	.	TRBJ1-1	.	TGTGCCACCAAGGCAGGGGAGAGGGCTTTCTTT	CATKAGERAFF
TRBV6-5	.	TRBJ2-7	.	TGTGCCAGCAGTTACGGGTGGAGGGGGTACGAGCAGTACTTC	CASSYGWRGYEQYF
TRBV6-6	TRBD2	TRBJ2-7	.	TGTGCCAGCAGTTATAGGGCTAGCGGGGGGCCTAACGAGCAGTACTTC	CASSYRASGGPNEQYF
TRBV2	TRBD1	TRBJ2-7	few	TGTGCCAGCAGTGGACAGGGCTTGTACGAGCAGTACTTC	CASSGQGLYEQYF
TRBV27	.	TRBJ1-1	.	TGTGCCAGCAGTGGGGCAATGAACACTGAAGCTTTCTTT	CASSGAMNTEAFF
TRBV5-8	TRBD2	TRBJ2-5	.	TGTGCCAGCAGCGCAGCTAGCGGTCGGGAGACCCAGTACTTC	CASSAASGRETQYF
TRBV5-6	.	TRBJ2-2	.	TGTGCCAGCAGCTTGAGGAGGGCCTCGGGGACCGGGGAGCTGTTTTTT	CASSLRRASGTGELFF
TRBV27	.	TRBJ1-1	once	TGTGCCAGCAGTTCCCTATTTGACACTGAAGCTTTCTTT	CASSSLFDTEAFF
TRBV2	.	TRBJ2-5	once	TGTGCCAGCAGTGGGGTCCGCCAAGAGACCCAGTACTTC	CASSGVRQETQYF
TRBV7-9	.	TRBJ2-7	once	TGTGCCAGCAGCCCCCGGGGGAGGAACGAGCAGTACTTC	CASSPRGRNEQYF
TRBV28	TRBD1	TRBJ1-2	.	TGTGCCAGCAGTTCAGGGGGCCTAGGCTATGGCTACACCTTC	CASSSGGLGYGYTF
TRBV5-4	.	TRBJ2-5	.	TGTGCCAGCAGCTTGACAGGGAAAGAGACCCAGTACTTC	CASSLTGKETQYF
TRBV5-1	TRBD2	TRBJ2-1	.	TGCGCCAGCAGCCCCCTGACTAGCGGGAGGGCCAATGAGCAGTTCTTC	CASSPLTSGRANEQFF
TRBV7-9	.	TRBJ1-1	.	TGTGCCAGCAGCTTAATTACAGGGCCGGGAGACACTGAAGCTTTCTTT	CASSLITGPGDTEAFF
TRBV5-1	TRBD1	TRBJ2-2	.	TGCGCCAGCAGCTTTCAGGGGGCGGGCACCGGGGAGCTGTTTTTT	CASSFQGAGTGELFF
TRBV28	.	TRBJ2-3	.	TGTGCCAGCAGCGAGGGGTATCTGGGAAGCACAGATACGCAGTATTTT	CASSEGYLGSTDTQYF
TRBV19	.	TRBJ1-5	.	TGTGCCGCTGGTCGGGCCCTTGGCAATCAGCCCCAGCATTTT	CAAGRALGNQPQHF
TRBV4-2	.	TRBJ1-2	.	TGTGCCAGCAGCCAAGAATCTGGGGGGTTTGGTGGCTACACCTTC	CASSQESGGFGGYTF
TRBV30	TRBD1	TRBJ2-3	.	TGTGCCTGGGGGATATCCGGGACAGGAAGCACAGATACGCAGTATTTT	CAWGISGTGSTDTQYF
TRBV18	.	TRBJ2-7	.	TGTGCCAGCTCACCACGATTTCTAGAGGGCTCGATTTCCGAGCAGTACTTC	CASSPRFLEGSISEQYF
TRBV7-2	TRBD2	TRBJ2-5	.	TGTGCCAGCAGGGGGTCTAGCGGGGGGACCCAGTACTTC	CASRGSSGGTQYF
TRBV7-9	.	TRBJ2-7	.	TGTGCCAGCAGCTTCCGAGCCTACGAGCAGTACTTC	CASSFRAYEQYF
TRBV15	.	TRBJ1-1	once	TGTGCCACCAGCGAATTGGACAGTCCCACTGAAGCTTTCTTT	CATSELDSPTEAFF
TRBV6-5	TRBD2	TRBJ2-2	.	TGTGCCAGCAGTGTGGGACTAGCGGGAGCCGGGGAGCTGTTTTTT	CASSVGLAGAGELFF
TRBV7-9	TRBD2	TRBJ2-7	.	TGTGCCAGCAGCTTGAAACTAGCGGGACCGACAACCTACGAGCAGTACTTC	CASSLKLAGPTTYEQYF
TRBV7-9	.	TRBJ1-3	.	TGTGCCAGCAGCTCAGAGGTGGGGGGGAGCTCTGGAAACACCATATATTTT	CASSSEVGGSSGNTIYF
TRBV19	.	TRBJ2-7	once	TGTGCCATGTGGAGGGTCACCTACGAGCAGTACTTC	CAMWRVTYEQYF
TRBV14	.	TRBJ1-2	.	TGTGCCAGCAGCTACAGGGCATCCTATGGCTACACCTTC	CASSYRASYGYTF